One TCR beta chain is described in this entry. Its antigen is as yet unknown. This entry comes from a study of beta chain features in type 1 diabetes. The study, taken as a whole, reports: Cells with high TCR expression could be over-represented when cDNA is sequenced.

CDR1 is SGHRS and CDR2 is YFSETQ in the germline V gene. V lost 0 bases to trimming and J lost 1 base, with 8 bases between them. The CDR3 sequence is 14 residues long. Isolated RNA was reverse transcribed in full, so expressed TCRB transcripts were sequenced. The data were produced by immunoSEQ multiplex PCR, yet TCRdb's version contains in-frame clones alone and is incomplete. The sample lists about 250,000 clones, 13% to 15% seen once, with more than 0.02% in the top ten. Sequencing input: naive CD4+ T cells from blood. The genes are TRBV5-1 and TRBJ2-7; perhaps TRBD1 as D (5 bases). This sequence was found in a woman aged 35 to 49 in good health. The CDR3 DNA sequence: TGCGCCAGCAGCTTGGCAGGACAATCCTACGAGCAGTACTTC. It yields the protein CASSLAGQSYEQYF. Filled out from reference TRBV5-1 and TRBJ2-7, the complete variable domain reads KAGVTQTPRYLIKTRGQQVTLSCSPISGHRSVSWYQQTPGQGLQFLFEYFSETQRNKGNFPGRFSGRQFSNSRSEMNVSTLELGDSALYLCASSLAGQSYEQYFGPGTRLTVT.